What follows are 12 T cell receptor beta chains derived from one specimen sequenced in a study of T cell responses to AZD1222 COVID-19 vaccine. The method was immunoSEQ multiplex PCR; TCRdb's version includes in-frame clones alone and lacks a portion of them. The repertoire includes around 78,000 clones, about nine tenths of them detected once, and under 1.5% sits in the top ten. Sequenced here: peripheral blood, sampled 28 days after the second AZD1222 dose. These TCRs come from an adult who received the AZD1222 COVID-19 vaccine.

The CDR3 region has the DNA TGTGCCAGCAGCTTAGAAGGCCCCTGGGGTTCCTACGAGCAGTACTTC. Translating gives CASSLEGPWGSYEQYF. V usage is TRBV11-2 and J usage is TRBJ2-7; D ambiguous. Germline V gene data show CDR1 as SGHAT and CDR2 as FQNNGV. V lost 0 bases to trimming and J lost 1 base, with 13 bases between them. The CDR3 totals 16 residues.

This rearrangement joins TRBV7-2 to TRBJ1-6, with TRBD1 matching 7 bases. The CDR3 runs to 16 residues. The V and J ends lost 5 bases and 8 bases, in that order; junction bases with no gene match: 12. The germline V gene encodes CDR1 SGHTA and CDR2 FQGNSA. CDR3 amino acids: CASSRRPGQQYSPLHF. In nucleotides, the CDR3 is TGTGCCAGCAGCCGGAGGCCGGGACAGCAATATTCACCCCTCCACTTT. The full variable domain, its missing parts supplied by reference TRBV7-2 and TRBJ1-6, is GAGVSQSPSNKVTEKGKDVELRCDPISGHTALYWYRQSLGQGLEFLIYFQGNSAPDKSGLPSDRFSAERTGGSVSTLTIQRTQQEDSAVYLCASSRRPGQQYSPLHFGNGTRLTVT.

This clone was detected a few times. The chain combines TRBV12-3 or TRBV12-4 with TRBJ2-3; TRBD1 or TRBD2 may be the D gene (5 bases each). The CDR3 covers 13 residues. Between the trimmed V and J ends, which lost 6 bases and 6 bases, there was a span of 13 bases. The CDR3 reads CASRDGTSDTQYF. In DNA form, the CDR3 reads TGTGCCAGCAGAGATGGGACGTCGGATACGCAGTATTTT.

The V gene is TRBV12-3 or TRBV12-4, the J gene TRBJ2-1; D is unclear. Trimming stripped 6 bases from V and 10 bases from J, with 13 bases between. The CDR3 has 12 amino acids. The CDR3 nucleotides are TGTGCCAGCAGCCTCCGTGCCGGGGAGCAGTTCTTC. This gives the protein CASSLRAGEQFF.

V gene TRBV30 combines with J gene TRBJ2-3, with D perhaps matching TRBD2 (6 bases). Germline assignment: CDR1 GTSNPN and CDR2 SVGIG (reference sequence). Trimming left V 5 bases short and J 6 bases short, with 12 bases between. The CDR3 runs to 12 residues. CDR3 protein: CAWGGTLDTQYF. In nucleotides, the CDR3 is TGTGCCTGGGGGGGGACCCTTGATACGCAGTATTTT.

This sequence joins TRBV9 and TRBJ2-2; TRBD2 matches 7 bases. Losses at the gene ends were 0 bases for V and 1 base for J; bases not matched to a gene: 0. This CDR3 contains 15 residues. Germline V CDR1 and CDR2: SGDLS, YYNGEE. The CDR3 DNA reads as TGTGCCAGCAGCGTAGCGGGGGGGAACACCGGGGAGCTGTTTTTT. Amino acid sequence: CASSVAGGNTGELFF.

V gene TRBV27 combines with J gene TRBJ2-2, with 8 nucleotides matching TRBD1. Germline V gives CDR1 MNHEY, CDR2 SMNVEV (reference sequence). This CDR3 has 16 amino acids. V was clipped by 5 bases and J by 7 bases; unmatched bases: 12. The CDR3 coding sequence is TGTGCCAGCAGTCCCTCAAGACAGGGGTACGGCGGGGAGCTGTTTTTT. Protein sequence: CASSPSRQGYGGELFF.

The chain is built from TRBV19 and TRBJ1-1; no firm D call. V was cut by 3 bases and J by 0 bases, with 8 bases left in between. CDR1 LNHDA and CDR2 SQIVND come from the germline V gene (reference sequence). The CDR3 is 14 residues long. The CDR3 is CASSIRPVNTEAFF. The DNA of the CDR3 is TGTGCCAGTAGTATTCGGCCGGTGAACACTGAAGCTTTCTTT.

The chain employs TRBV9 and TRBJ1-2; possibly TRBD1 for D (6 bases). Looked up from germline, CDR1 is SGDLS and CDR2 is YYNGEE. This CDR3 spans 14 amino acids. Trimming took off 5 bases at V and 7 bases at J, with 18 bases between the two ends. Here the CDR3 reads CASRDIRGWGGYTF. In DNA form, the CDR3 reads TGTGCCAGCAGGGATATCAGGGGTTGGGGTGGCTACACCTTC.

This chain links TRBV6-1 with TRBJ1-1; 8 bases align to TRBD1. CDR1 and CDR2 from the germline V gene are MNHNS and SASEGT. V lost 4 bases, J lost 2 bases, and 9 bases stayed unmatched. There are 16 residues in the CDR3. The CDR3 region has the DNA TGTGCCAGCAGTGGCTTTGGACAGGGCAGAAACACTGAAGCTTTCTTT. This codes for CASSGFGQGRNTEAFF.

The rearrangement links TRBV5-1 to TRBJ1-1, with a possible D match to TRBD1 (6 bases). The V gene lost 0 bases and the J gene lost 1 base, with 16 bases spanning the gap. Germline V gives CDR1 SGHRS, CDR2 YFSETQ. The CDR3 is 17 amino acids. The CDR3 protein is CASSLAGYQGPNTEAFF. The CDR3 nucleotides read TGCGCCAGCAGCTTGGCCGGTTACCAGGGGCCGAACACTGAAGCTTTCTTT.

This clone came up a few times. The chain is built from TRBV11-2 and TRBJ1-6, with D perhaps matching TRBD1 (6 bases). The CDR3 is made up of 15 amino acids. Trimming took 5 bases from V and 7 from J, leaving 15 bases between them. CDR1 and CDR2 from the germline V gene are SGHAT and FQNNGV. CDR3 region: CASSPLTGRNSPLHF. CDR3 in DNA: TGTGCCAGCAGCCCTCTGACAGGAAGGAATTCACCCCTCCACTTT.